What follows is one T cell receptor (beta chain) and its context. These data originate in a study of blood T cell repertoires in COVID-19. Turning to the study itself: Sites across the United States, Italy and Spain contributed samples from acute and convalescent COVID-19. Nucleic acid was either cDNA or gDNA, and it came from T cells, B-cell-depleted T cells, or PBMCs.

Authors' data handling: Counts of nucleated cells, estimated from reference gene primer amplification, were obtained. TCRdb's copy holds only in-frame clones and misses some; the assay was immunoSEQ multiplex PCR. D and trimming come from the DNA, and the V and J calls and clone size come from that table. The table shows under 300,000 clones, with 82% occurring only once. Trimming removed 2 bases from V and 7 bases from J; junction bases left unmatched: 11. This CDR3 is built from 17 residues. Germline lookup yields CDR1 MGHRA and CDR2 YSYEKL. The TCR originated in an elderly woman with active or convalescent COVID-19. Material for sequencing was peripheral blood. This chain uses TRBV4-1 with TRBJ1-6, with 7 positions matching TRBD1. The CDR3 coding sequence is TGCGCCAGCAGCCAATTGATAATAGGACAGGCGAATTCACCCCTCCACTTT. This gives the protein CASSQLIIGQANSPLHF.